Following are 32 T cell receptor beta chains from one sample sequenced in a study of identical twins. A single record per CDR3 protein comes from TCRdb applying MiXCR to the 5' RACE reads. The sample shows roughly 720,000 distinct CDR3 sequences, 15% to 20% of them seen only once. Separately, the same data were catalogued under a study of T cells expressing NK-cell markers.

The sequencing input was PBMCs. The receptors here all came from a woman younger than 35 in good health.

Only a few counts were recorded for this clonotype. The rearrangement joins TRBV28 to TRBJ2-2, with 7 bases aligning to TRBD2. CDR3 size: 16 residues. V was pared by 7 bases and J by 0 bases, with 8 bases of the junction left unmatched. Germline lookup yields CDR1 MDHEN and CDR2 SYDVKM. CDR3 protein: CASTLGGGANTGELFF. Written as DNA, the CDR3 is TGTGCCAGCACCCTTGGGGGGGGAGCGAACACCGGGGAGCTGTTTTTT.

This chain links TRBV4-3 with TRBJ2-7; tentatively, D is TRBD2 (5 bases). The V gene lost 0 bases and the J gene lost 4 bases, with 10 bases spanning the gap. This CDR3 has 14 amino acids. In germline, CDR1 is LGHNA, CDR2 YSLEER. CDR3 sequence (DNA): TGCGCCAGCAGCCAAGAGAGCGGACCGTACGAGCAGTACTTC. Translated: CASSQESGPYEQYF.

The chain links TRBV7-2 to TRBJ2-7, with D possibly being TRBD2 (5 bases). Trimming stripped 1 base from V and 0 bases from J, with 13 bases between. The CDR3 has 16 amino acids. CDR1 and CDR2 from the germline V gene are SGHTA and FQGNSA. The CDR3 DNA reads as TGTGCCAGCAGCTTAGGCGCCGGGGTCGGCTCCTACGAGCAGTACTTC. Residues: CASSLGAGVGSYEQYF.

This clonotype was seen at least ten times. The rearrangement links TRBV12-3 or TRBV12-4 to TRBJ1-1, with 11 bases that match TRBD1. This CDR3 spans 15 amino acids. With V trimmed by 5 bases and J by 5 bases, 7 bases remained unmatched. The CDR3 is CASSPTGTGGTEAFF. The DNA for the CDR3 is TGTGCCAGCAGTCCAACTGGGACAGGGGGAACTGAAGCTTTCTTT.

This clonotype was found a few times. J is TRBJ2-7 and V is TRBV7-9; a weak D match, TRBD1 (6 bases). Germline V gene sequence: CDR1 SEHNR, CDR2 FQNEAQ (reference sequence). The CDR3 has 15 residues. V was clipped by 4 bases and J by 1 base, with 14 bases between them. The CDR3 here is CASSWGQGSSYEQYF. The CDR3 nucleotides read TGTGCCAGCAGCTGGGGGCAGGGGAGTTCCTACGAGCAGTACTTC.

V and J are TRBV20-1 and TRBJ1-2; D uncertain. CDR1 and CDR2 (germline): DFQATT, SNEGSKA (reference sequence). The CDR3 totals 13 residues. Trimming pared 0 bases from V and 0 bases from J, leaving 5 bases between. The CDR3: CSARDSANYGYTF. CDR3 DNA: TGCAGTGCTAGAGATTCGGCTAACTATGGCTACACCTTC.

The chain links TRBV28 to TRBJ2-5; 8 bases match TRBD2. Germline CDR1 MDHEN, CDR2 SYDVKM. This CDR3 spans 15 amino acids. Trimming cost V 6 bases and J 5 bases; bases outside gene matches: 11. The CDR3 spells CASSSNTGGRETQYF. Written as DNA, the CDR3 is TGTGCCAGCAGCTCGAATACGGGGGGGAGGGAGACCCAGTACTTC.

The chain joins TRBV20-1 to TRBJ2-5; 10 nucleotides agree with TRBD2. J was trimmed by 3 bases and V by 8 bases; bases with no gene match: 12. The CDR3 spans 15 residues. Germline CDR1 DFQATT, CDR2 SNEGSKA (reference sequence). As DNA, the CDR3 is TGCAGTCCTCAGCGGGCAGCGGGAGGGAAAGAGACCCAGTACTTC. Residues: CSPQRAAGGKETQYF.

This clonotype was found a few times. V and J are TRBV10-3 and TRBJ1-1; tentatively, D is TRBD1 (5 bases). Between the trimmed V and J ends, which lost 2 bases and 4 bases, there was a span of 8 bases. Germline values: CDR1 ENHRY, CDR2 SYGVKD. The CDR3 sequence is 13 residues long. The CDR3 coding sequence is TGTGCCATCAGTGAGGCAGGGAGCACTGAAGCTTTCTTT. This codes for CAISEAGSTEAFF.

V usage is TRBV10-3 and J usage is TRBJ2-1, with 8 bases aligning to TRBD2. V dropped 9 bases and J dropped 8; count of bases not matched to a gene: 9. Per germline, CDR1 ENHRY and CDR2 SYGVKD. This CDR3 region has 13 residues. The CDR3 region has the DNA TGTGCCATGGCTCCAAGCGGGGGTGATGAGCAGTTCTTC. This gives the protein CAMAPSGGDEQFF.

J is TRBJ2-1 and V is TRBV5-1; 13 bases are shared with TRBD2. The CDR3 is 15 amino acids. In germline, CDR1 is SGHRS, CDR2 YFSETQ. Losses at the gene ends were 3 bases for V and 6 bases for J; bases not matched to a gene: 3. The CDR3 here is CASSWTSGSFNEQFF. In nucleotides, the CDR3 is TGCGCCAGCAGCTGGACTAGCGGGAGCTTCAATGAGCAGTTCTTC.

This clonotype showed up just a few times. CDR3 loop: CASSGLRGLRSYEQYF. CDR3 DNA: TGTGCCAGCAGCGGGCTCAGGGGCCTACGTTCCTACGAGCAGTACTTC. The V gene is TRBV5-6, the J gene TRBJ2-7; TRBD1 might be the D (6 bases). V was pared by 4 bases and J by 1 base, with 18 bases between. The germline gives CDR1 SGHDT, CDR2 YYEEEE. The CDR3 is 16 amino acids.

Here the CDR3 DNA reads TGCGCCAGCAGCTTCGTTGCGGGAGGGAACACCGGGGAGCTGTTTTTT. Its translation: CASSFVAGGNTGELFF. The gene calls are TRBV5-1 and TRBJ2-2, with TRBD2 identical over 8 bases. This CDR3 is built from 16 residues. Germline CDR1 and CDR2: SGHRS and YFSETQ. V lost 2 bases, J lost 1 base, and 4 bases stayed unmatched.

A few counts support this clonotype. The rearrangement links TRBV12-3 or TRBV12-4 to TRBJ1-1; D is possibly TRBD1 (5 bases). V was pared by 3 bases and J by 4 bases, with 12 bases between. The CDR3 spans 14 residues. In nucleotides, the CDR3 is TGTGCCAGCAGTTTGCAGGCAGGGAGCACTGAAGCTTTCTTT. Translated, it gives CASSLQAGSTEAFF.

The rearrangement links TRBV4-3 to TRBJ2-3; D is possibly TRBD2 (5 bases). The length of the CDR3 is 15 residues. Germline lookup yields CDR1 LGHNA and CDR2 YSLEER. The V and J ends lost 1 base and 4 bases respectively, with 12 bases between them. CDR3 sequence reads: CASSQGALEADTQYF. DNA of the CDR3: TGCGCCAGCAGCCAAGGAGCCCTGGAGGCAGATACGCAGTATTTT.

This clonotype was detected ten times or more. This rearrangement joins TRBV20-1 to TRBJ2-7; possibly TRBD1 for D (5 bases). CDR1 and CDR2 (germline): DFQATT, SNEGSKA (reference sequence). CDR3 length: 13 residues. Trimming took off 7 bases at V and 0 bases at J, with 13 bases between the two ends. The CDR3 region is CSGTHYRSYEQYF. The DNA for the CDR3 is TGCAGTGGGACACATTATCGCTCCTACGAGCAGTACTTC.

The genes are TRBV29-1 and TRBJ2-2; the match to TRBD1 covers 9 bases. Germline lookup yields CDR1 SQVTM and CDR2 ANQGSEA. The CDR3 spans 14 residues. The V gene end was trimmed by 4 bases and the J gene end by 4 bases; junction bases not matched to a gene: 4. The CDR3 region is CSVVGTGITGELFF. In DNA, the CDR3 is TGCAGCGTTGTCGGGACAGGGATCACCGGGGAGCTGTTTTTT.

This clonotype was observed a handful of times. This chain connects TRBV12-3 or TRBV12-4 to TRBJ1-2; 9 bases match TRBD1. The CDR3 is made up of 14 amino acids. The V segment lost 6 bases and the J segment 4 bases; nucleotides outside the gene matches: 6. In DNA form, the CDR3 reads TGTGCCAGCAGATCTACAGGGGGCAGCTATGGCTACACCTTC. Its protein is CASRSTGGSYGYTF.

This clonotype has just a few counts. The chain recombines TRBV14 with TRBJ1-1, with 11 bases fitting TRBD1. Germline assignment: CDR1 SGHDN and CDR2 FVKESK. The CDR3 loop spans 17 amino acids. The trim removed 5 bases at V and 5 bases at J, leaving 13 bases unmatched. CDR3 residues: CASSGRPGTGGETEAFF. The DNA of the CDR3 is TGTGCCAGCAGCGGACGTCCCGGGACAGGGGGAGAGACTGAAGCTTTCTTT. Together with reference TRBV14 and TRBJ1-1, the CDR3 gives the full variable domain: EAGVTQFPSHSVIEKGQTVTLRCDPISGHDNLYWYRRVMGKEIKFLLHFVKESKQDESGMPNNRFLAERTGGTYSTLKVQPAELEDSGVYFCASSGRPGTGGETEAFFGQGTRLTVV.

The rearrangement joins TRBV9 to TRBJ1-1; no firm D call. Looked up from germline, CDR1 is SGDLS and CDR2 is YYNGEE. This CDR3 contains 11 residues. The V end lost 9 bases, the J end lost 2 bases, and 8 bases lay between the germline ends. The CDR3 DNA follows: TGTGCCAACGGCCCAAACACTGAAGCTTTCTTT. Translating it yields CANGPNTEAFF.

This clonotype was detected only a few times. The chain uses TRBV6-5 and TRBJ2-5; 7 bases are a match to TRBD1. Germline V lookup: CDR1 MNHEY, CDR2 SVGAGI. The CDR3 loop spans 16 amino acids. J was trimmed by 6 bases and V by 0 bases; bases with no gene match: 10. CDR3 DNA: TGTGCCAGCAGTTACTCTCGGGACAGATCTACGCAGACCCAGTACTTC. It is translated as CASSYSRDRSTQTQYF.

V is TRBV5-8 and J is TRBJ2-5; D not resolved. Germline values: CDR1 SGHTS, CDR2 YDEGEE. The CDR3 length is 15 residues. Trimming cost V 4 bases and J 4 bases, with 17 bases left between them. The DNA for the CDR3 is TGTGCCAGCAGCCGGATGGGCTTCGGACGAGAGACCCAGTACTTC. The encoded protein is CASSRMGFGRETQYF.

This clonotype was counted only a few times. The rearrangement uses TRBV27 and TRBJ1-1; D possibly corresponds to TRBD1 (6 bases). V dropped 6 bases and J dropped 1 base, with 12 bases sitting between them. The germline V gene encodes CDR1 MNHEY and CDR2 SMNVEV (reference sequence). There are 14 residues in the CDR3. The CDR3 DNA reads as TGTGCCAGCAGCCCCTACAGGGAGAACACTGAAGCTTTCTTT. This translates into CASSPYRENTEAFF.

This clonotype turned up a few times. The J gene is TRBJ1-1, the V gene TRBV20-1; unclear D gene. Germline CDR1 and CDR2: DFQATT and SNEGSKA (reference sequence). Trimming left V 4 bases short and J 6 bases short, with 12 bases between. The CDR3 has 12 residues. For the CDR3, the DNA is TGCAGTGCTAAGCGGCGGGGATCTGAAGCTTTCTTT. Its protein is CSAKRRGSEAFF.

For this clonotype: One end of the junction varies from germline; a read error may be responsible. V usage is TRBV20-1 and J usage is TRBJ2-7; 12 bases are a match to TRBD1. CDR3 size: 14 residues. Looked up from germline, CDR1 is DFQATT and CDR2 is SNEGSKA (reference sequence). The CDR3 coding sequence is TGCAGTGCTCGAGAGGGACAGGGGGCGTACGAGCAGTACTTC. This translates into CSAREGQGAYEQYF.

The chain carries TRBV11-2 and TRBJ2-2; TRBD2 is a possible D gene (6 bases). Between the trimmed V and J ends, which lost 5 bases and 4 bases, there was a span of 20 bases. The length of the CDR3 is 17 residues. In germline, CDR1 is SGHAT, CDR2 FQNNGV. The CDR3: CASSPAGASDSTGELFF. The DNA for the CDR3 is TGTGCCAGCAGCCCAGCTGGAGCTAGCGATAGCACCGGGGAGCTGTTTTTT. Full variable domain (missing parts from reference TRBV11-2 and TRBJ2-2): EAGVAQSPRYKIIEKRQSVAFWCNPISGHATLYWYQQILGQGPKLLIQFQNNGVVDDSQLPKDRFSAERLKGVDSTLKIQPAKLEDSAVYLCASSPAGASDSTGELFFGEGSRLTVL.

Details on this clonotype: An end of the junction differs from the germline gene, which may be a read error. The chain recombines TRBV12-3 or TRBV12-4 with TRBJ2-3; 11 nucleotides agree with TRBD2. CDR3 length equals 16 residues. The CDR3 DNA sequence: TGTGCCAGCAGTATAAGACTAGCGGGGCTCACAGATTCGCAGTATTTT. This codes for CASSIRLAGLTDSQYF.

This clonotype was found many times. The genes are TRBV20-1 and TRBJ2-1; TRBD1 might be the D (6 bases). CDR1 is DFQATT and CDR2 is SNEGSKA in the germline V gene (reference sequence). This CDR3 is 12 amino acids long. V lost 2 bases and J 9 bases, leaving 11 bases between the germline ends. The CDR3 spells CSARRTRGEQFF. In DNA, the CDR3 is TGCAGTGCTAGAAGGACCAGGGGTGAGCAGTTCTTC.

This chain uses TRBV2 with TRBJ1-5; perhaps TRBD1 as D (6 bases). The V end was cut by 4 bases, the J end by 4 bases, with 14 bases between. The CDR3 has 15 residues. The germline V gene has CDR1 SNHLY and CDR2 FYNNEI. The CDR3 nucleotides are TGTGCCAGCAGTGCCCCCGGGGGCGGGAATCAGCCCCAGCATTTT. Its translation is CASSAPGGGNQPQHF.

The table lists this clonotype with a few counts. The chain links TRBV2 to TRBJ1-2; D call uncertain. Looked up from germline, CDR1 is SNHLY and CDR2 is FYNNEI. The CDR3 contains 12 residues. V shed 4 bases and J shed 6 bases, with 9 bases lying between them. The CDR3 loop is CASSVSGDGYTF. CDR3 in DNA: TGTGCCAGCAGTGTTTCTGGGGATGGCTACACCTTC.

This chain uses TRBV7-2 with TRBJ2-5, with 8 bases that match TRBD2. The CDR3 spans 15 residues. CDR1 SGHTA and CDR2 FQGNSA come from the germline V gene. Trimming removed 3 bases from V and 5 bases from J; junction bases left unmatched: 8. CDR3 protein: CASSFQAGEEETQYF. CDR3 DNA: TGTGCCAGCAGCTTTCAAGCGGGAGAGGAGGAGACCCAGTACTTC.

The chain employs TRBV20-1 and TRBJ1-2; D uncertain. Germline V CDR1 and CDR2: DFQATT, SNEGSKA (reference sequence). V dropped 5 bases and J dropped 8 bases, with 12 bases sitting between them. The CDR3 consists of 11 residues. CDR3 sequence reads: CSASGHGGYTF. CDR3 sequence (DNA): TGCAGTGCTTCGGGCCATGGGGGCTACACCTTC.